What follows are 20 T cell receptor beta chains derived from one specimen sequenced in a study of T cells in Graves' hyperthyroidism and ophthalmopathy. Amplification of TCR beta CDR3 regions used RNA as the template. During a first-round RT-PCR of the TCR CDR3, the HTBI primer set was used. TCRdb redid the calling of the multiplex PCR reads with MiXCR, one entry per CDR3 protein. The sample comprises roughly 740,000 distinct CDR3 sequences, 16% of which are singletons, and about 8.4% rests with the top ten. Sample: blood. All receptors come from a young man with Graves' hyperthyroidism.

This chain joins TRBV28 and TRBJ2-1; 13 nucleotides match TRBD2. The CDR3 covers 16 residues. Germline trimming cut 3 bases from V and 7 bases from J; bases unmatched to any gene: 6. Germline CDR1 and CDR2: MDHEN and SYDVKM. CDR3 coding DNA: TGTGCCAGCAGTTTTTGGACTAGCGGGAGCGGTAATGAGCAGTTCTTC. It yields the protein CASSFWTSGSGNEQFF.

The chain couples TRBV4-2 to TRBJ2-2; D remains ambiguous. Deletions cut 2 bases from V and 4 bases from J, with 14 bases between. Germline CDR1 and CDR2: LGHNA and YNFKEQ. The CDR3 is 16 amino acids. For the CDR3, the DNA is TGTGCCAGCAGCCAAAGCTTAGGACGAGGCACCGGGGAGCTGTTTTTT. Protein product: CASSQSLGRGTGELFF.

This clonotype has only a few counts. The CDR3 DNA reads TGTGCCACCCGGAAGGGGGGGCGCTTTACTGAAGCTTTCTTT. Its translation: CATRKGGRFTEAFF. V usage is TRBV19 and J usage is TRBJ1-1, with D maybe TRBD1 (6 bases). V lost 10 bases, J lost 5 bases, and 20 bases lay in between. The CDR3 length is 14 residues. Germline lookup yields CDR1 LNHDA and CDR2 SQIVND (reference sequence).

This clonotype has more than one count but fewer than ten. This sequence joins TRBV7-9 and TRBJ1-1; D not resolved. The CDR3 covers 16 residues. V lost 1 base and J 3 bases, leaving 15 bases between the germline ends. Germline CDR1 is SEHNR and CDR2 is FQNEAQ (reference sequence). CDR3 coding DNA: TGTGCCAGCAGCTTAGAGGGCCCTCCGAGGGACACTGAAGCTTTCTTT. It specifies CASSLEGPPRDTEAFF.

This clonotype was seen at least ten times. This rearrangement joins TRBV7-9 to TRBJ2-6; the D gene could be TRBD1 or TRBD2 (5 bases each). Between the trimmed V and J ends, which lost 4 bases and 0 bases, there was a span of 16 bases. This CDR3 contains 18 residues. Germline lookup yields CDR1 SEHNR and CDR2 FQNEAQ (reference sequence). Here the CDR3 reads CASSSGTNSLSGANVLTF. DNA of the CDR3: TGTGCCAGCAGCTCTGGGACCAATAGCCTCTCTGGGGCCAACGTCCTGACTTTC.

In DNA form, the CDR3 reads TGTGCCAGCAGCGATAACTGGATTATACAGGGTTCTGAGCAGTTCTTC. Translation: CASSDNWIIQGSEQFF. V and J are TRBV7-2 and TRBJ2-1, with D perhaps matching TRBD1 (6 bases). This CDR3 spans 16 amino acids. V was cut by 5 bases and J by 9 bases, with 23 bases left in between. Germline CDR1 SGHTA, CDR2 FQGNSA.

Many counts were recorded for this clonotype. This chain joins TRBV6-1 and TRBJ1-6, with D unresolved. Germline loops: CDR1 MNHNS, CDR2 SASEGT. CDR3 size: 13 residues. V was clipped by 5 bases and J by 8 bases, with 10 bases between them. The CDR3 nucleotides are TGTGCCAGCAGTTACGGATTCTATTCACCCCTCCACTTT. Translation gives CASSYGFYSPLHF.

This clonotype was counted between two and nine times. The chain uses TRBV28 and TRBJ2-2; D is ambiguous. This CDR3 is 13 amino acids long. Between the trimmed V and J ends, which lost 10 bases and 1 base, there was a span of 10 bases. Germline-derived CDR1 and CDR2 are MDHEN and SYDVKM. CDR3 in DNA: TGTGCCACCCCTGGGCGGAACACCGGGGAGCTGTTTTTT. This sequence encodes CATPGRNTGELFF.

V usage is TRBV4-1 and J usage is TRBJ2-7; no clear D gene. The CDR3 is 15 amino acids. Deletions cut 1 base from V and 0 bases from J, with 10 bases between. CDR1 and CDR2 (germline): MGHRA, YSYEKL. The CDR3 DNA follows: TGCGCCAGCAGCCAAGCCCCCGGTTTCTCCTACGAGCAGTACTTC. This translates into CASSQAPGFSYEQYF.

This clonotype was picked up many times. V and J are TRBV2 and TRBJ2-5, with unresolved D. V was cut by 8 bases and J by 1 base, with 8 bases left in between. Germline CDR1 SNHLY, CDR2 FYNNEI. This CDR3 has 12 amino acids. The DNA for the CDR3 is TGTGCCAGCTCTCAGGTCCAAGAGACCCAGTACTTC. This encodes CASSQVQETQYF.

This clonotype was detected many times. This chain joins TRBV27 and TRBJ1-5, with D unresolved. This CDR3 has 15 amino acids. V gave up 0 bases and J gave up 6 bases, with 12 bases separating them. Germline V gene data show CDR1 as MNHEY and CDR2 as SMNVEV (reference sequence). The CDR3 region is CASSLSGRLSQPQHF. The CDR3 coding sequence is TGTGCCAGCAGTTTATCGGGTCGACTGAGTCAGCCCCAGCATTTT.

This clonotype was observed at least ten times. The chain combines TRBV6-1 with TRBJ1-3, with D unclear. This CDR3 contains 17 residues. Germline values: CDR1 MNHNS, CDR2 SASEGT. Trimming cost V 2 bases and J 0 bases, with 14 bases left between them. CDR3 DNA: TGTGCCAGCAGTGAAATACACCTGATTCTCTCTGGAAACACCATATATTTT. Protein sequence: CASSEIHLILSGNTIYF.

This clonotype has just a few counts. A clone one base away is much larger, so this may be a read error. The gene calls are TRBV28 and TRBJ2-5; TRBD2 might be the D (5 bases). V was trimmed by 6 bases and J by 5 bases, leaving 19 bases between them. The CDR3 runs to 15 residues. Germline CDR1 and CDR2: MDHEN and SYDVKM. The CDR3: CASSRNETAEETQYF. In nucleotides, the CDR3 is TGTGCCAGCAGCCGTAATGAAACAGCGGAGGAGACCCAGTACTTC.

This clonotype has more than one count but fewer than ten. This sequence may be a read error, since a much larger clone differs from it by one base. The rearrangement uses TRBV7-9 and TRBJ2-5; D is perhaps TRBD1 (6 bases). Germline CDR1 reads SEHNR; CDR2 reads FQNEAQ (reference sequence). This CDR3 spans 12 amino acids. The CDR3 sequence is CASISSGETRYF. In DNA, the CDR3 is TGTGCCAGCATCTCGTCAGGGGAGACCCGGTACTTC.

This clonotype was picked up many times. The chain couples TRBV6-2 or TRBV6-3 to TRBJ1-1, with a possible D match to TRBD1 (6 bases). The CDR3 spans 14 residues. The V end was cut by 4 bases, the J end by 2 bases, with 11 bases between. Per the germline V gene, CDR1 is MNHEY and CDR2 is SVGEGT. The CDR3: CASSSDSLNTEAFF. DNA of the CDR3: TGTGCCAGCAGTTCGGACAGTTTAAACACTGAAGCTTTCTTT.

This clonotype has ten or more counts. This sequence joins TRBV2 and TRBJ1-1, with D perhaps matching TRBD1 (6 bases). Germline CDR1 is SNHLY and CDR2 is FYNNEI. The CDR3 spans 15 residues. V lost 2 bases, J lost 2 bases, and 12 bases lay in between. The CDR3 spells CASSEQGSLNTEAFF. CDR3 bases: TGTGCCAGCAGTGAACAGGGGAGCCTCAACACTGAAGCTTTCTTT. Full variable domain (missing parts from reference TRBV2 and TRBJ1-1): EPEVTQTPSHQVTQMGQEVILRCVPISNHLYFYWYRQILGQKVEFLVSFYNNEISEKSEIFDDQFSVERPDGSNFTLKIRSTKLEDSAMYFCASSEQGSLNTEAFFGQGTRLTVV.

This clonotype was detected once. V and J are TRBV7-9 and TRBJ2-1; 11 nucleotides agree with TRBD2. Germline CDR1 SEHNR, CDR2 FQNEAQ (reference sequence). The ends lost 5 bases at V and 2 bases at J; junction bases unmatched: 11. The CDR3 has 18 amino acids. The CDR3, as DNA: TGTGCCAGCAGCCTAGGACCTATAGCGGGAGGGGCCTACAATGAGCAGTTCTTC. The encoded protein is CASSLGPIAGGAYNEQFF.

There are many counts of this clonotype. The rearrangement uses TRBV6-1 and TRBJ2-7; 7 positions agree with TRBD1. With 6 bases clipped from V and 9 bases from J, the junction kept 8 bases outside the gene matches. This CDR3 contains 12 residues. CDR1 MNHNS and CDR2 SASEGT come from the germline V gene. The CDR3 bases are TGTGCCAGCAGGACAGGGATCGAGAGGCAGTACTTC. Protein product: CASRTGIERQYF.

This clonotype was seen at least ten times. The chain joins TRBV5-1 to TRBJ2-7; 8 bases map to TRBD1. Trimming took 0 bases from V and 6 from J; bases not matched to a gene: 17. CDR1 and CDR2 from the germline V gene are SGHRS and YFSETQ. The CDR3 covers 18 residues. CDR3 sequence: CASSLADGPGTGGIEQYF. CDR3 coding DNA: TGCGCCAGCAGCTTGGCCGACGGGCCCGGGACAGGAGGGATCGAGCAGTACTTC.

V gene TRBV19 combines with J gene TRBJ2-3; the match to TRBD1 covers 12 bases. CDR3 size: 14 residues. Germline values: CDR1 LNHDA, CDR2 SQIVND (reference sequence). V shed 8 bases, J shed 5 bases, and the junction held 5 bases outside the gene matches. The DNA of the CDR3 is TGTGCCAGTCGGGACAGGGGGCGTGTAGATACGCAGTATTTT. Protein sequence: CASRDRGRVDTQYF.